This T cell receptor beta chain was found in a study of T cell changes during pregnancy in multiple sclerosis. The CDR3 length is 13 residues. Germline values: CDR1 SGHAT, CDR2 FQNNGV. V was pared by 7 bases and J by 3 bases, with 12 bases between. Assay used: immunoSEQ multiplex PCR; TCRdb lists only in-frame clones, some missing. The top ten clones hold roughly 2.5% of a sample with more than 70,000 clones, 93% of them seen once. The source was peripheral blood, collected in the second trimester of pregnancy. The receptor was derived from a female donor with multiple sclerosis, enrolled in a pregnancy study. The V call is TRBV11-2, the J call TRBJ1-1; possibly TRBD1 for D (6 bases). The CDR3: CASTKGVHTEAFF. The DNA for the CDR3 is TGTGCCAGCACCAAGGGGGTGCACACTGAAGCTTTCTTT.